What follows describes a single T cell receptor (beta chain). Germline CDR1 MGHRA, CDR2 YSYEKL. Losses at the gene ends were 4 bases for V and 7 bases for J; bases not matched to a gene: 11. CDR3 length: 16 residues. In the study's own analysis: Reference gene primer amplification gave nucleated cell count estimates. Profiling relied on immunoSEQ multiplex PCR, and the TCRdb table lists in-frame clones only, not all of them. The D gene and trimming were derived from the DNA, and the V and J assignments and clone size from that table. The sample holds 300,000 to 400,000 clones, 80% to 90% seen once. This entry belongs to a study of blood T cell repertoires in COVID-19. Study-level background: Specimens from acute and convalescent COVID-19 originated in the United States, Italy and Spain. The cDNA or gDNA used as material had been derived from T cells, B-cell-depleted T cells, or PBMCs.

It was during active infection that Seattle patients were enrolled and then longitudinally followed. The J gene is TRBJ1-4, the V gene TRBV4-1; TRBD1 aligns across 8 bases. Sequences were obtained from peripheral blood. This receptor was taken from a man younger than 45 with COVID-19, enrolled during active disease. DNA for the CDR3: TGCGCCAGCAGCCGTGGACAGGGAGGGATCGGTGAAAAACTGTTTTTT. Its protein product is CASSRGQGGIGEKLFF.